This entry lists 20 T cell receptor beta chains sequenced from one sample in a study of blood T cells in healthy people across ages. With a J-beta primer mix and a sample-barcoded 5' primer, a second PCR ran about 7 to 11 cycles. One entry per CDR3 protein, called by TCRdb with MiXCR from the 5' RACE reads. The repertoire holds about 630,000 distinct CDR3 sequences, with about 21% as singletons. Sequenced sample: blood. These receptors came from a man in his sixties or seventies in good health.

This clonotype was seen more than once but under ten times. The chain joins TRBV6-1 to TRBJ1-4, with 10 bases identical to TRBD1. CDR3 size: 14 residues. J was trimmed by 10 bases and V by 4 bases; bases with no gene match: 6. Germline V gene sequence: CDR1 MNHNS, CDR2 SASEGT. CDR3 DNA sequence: TGTGCCAGCAGTGCGGGACAGGGGTTTTCAAAACTGTTTTTT. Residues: CASSAGQGFSKLFF.

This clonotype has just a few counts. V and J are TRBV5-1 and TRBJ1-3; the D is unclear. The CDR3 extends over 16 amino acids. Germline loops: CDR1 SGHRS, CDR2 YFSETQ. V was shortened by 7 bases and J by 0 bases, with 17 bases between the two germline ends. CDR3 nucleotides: TGCGCCAGCGCCACGACCCCAGGATCCTCTGGAAACACCATATATTTT. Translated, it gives CASATTPGSSGNTIYF.

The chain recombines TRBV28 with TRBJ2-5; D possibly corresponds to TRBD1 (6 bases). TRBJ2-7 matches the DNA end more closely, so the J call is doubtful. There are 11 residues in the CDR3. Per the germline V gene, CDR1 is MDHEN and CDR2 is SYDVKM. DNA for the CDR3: TGTGCCAGCAGCCACAGGGACGAGCAGTACTTC. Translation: CASSHRDEQYF.

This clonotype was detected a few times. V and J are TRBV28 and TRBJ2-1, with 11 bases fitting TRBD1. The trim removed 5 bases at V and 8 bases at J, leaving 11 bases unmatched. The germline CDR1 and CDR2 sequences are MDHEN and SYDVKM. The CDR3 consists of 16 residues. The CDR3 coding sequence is TGTGCCAGCAGTCACCGGACAGGGGGCCTGTTCCATGAGCAGTTCTTC. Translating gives CASSHRTGGLFHEQFF.

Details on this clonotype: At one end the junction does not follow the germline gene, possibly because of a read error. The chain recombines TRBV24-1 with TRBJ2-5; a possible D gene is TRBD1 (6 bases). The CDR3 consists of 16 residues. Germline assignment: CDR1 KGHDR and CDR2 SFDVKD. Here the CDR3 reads CATSDGRDTYQKTQYF. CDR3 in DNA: TGTGCCACCAGTGATGGCCGGGACACCTACCAAAAGACCCAGTACTTC.

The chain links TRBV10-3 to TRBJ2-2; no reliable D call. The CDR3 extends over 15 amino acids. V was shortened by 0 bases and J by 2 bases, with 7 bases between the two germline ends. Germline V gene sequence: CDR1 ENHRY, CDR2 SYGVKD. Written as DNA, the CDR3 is TGTGCCATCAGTGAGTCGAGTCCAAACACCGGGGAGCTGTTTTTT. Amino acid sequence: CAISESSPNTGELFF.

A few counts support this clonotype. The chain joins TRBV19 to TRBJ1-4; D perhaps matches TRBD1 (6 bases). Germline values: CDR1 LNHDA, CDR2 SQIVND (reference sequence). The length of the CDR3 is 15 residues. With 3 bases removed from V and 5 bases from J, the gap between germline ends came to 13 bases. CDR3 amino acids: CASSMFGQGNEKLFF. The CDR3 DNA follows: TGTGCCAGTAGTATGTTCGGGCAGGGGAATGAAAAACTGTTTTTT.

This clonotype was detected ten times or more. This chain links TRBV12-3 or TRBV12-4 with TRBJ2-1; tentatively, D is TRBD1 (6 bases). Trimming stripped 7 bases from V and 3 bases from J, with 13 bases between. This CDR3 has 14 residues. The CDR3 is CASTLDSGYNEQFF. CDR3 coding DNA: TGTGCCAGCACTCTGGACAGCGGCTACAATGAGCAGTTCTTC.

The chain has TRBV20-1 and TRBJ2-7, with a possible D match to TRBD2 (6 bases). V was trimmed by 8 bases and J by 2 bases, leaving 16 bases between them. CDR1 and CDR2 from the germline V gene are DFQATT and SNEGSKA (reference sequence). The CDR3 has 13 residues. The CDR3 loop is CSTGTGEPYEQYF. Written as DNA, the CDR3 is TGCAGTACTGGGACGGGAGAGCCCTACGAGCAGTACTTC.

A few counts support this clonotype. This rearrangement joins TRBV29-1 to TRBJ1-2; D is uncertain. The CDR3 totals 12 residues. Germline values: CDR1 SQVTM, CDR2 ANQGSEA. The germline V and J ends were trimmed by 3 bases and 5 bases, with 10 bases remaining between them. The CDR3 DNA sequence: TGCAGCGTTGACCGGGGAGGGTATGGCTACACCTTC. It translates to CSVDRGGYGYTF.

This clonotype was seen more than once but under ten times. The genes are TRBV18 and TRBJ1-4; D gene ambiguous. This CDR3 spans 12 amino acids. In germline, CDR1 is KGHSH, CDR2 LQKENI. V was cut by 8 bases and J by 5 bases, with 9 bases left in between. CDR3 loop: CASAQRNEKLFF. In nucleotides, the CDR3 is TGTGCCAGCGCACAGAGAAATGAAAAACTGTTTTTT.

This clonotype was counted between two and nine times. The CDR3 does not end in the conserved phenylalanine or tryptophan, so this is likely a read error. CDR3: CSAGDLARETQYL. CDR3 coding DNA: TGCAGTGCTGGAGACCTAGCGAGAGAGACCCAGTACCTC. V usage is TRBV20-1 and J usage is TRBJ2-5; TRBD2 might be the D (6 bases). There are 13 residues in the CDR3. From germline, CDR1 is DFQATT and CDR2 SNEGSKA (reference sequence).

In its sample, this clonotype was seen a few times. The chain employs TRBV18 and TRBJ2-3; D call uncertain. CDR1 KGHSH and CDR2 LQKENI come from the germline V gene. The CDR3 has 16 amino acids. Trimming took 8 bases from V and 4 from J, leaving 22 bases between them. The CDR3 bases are TGTGCCAGCCGCACCTTCGCGACACCAACACCAGATACGCAGTATTTT. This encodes CASRTFATPTPDTQYF.

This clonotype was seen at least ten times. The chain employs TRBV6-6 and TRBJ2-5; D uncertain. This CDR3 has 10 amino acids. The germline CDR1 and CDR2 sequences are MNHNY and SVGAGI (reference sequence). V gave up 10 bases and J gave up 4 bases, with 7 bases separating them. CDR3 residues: CATKRETQYF. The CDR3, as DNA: TGTGCCACCAAAAGAGAGACCCAGTACTTC.

CDR3 region: CASSTSGRGTEQYF. In DNA, the CDR3 is TGTGCCAGCTCAACTTCTGGACGGGGTACAGAGCAGTACTTC. V gene TRBV18 combines with J gene TRBJ2-7; tentatively, D is TRBD2 (5 bases). V was shortened by 5 bases and J by 7 bases, with 18 bases between the two germline ends. The CDR3 consists of 14 residues. CDR1 and CDR2 from the germline V gene are KGHSH and LQKENI.

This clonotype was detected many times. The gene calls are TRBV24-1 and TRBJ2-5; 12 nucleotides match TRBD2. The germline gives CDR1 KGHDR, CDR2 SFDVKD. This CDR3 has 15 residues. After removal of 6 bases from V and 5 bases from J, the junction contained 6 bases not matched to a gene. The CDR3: CATSSSGRARETQYF. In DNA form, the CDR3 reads TGTGCCACCAGTTCTAGCGGGAGGGCACGGGAGACCCAGTACTTC.

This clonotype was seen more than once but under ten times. CDR3 nucleotides: TGTGCCAGCAGCGGGGGCCCCCTCTCGGAGACCCAGTACTTC. Amino acid sequence: CASSGGPLSETQYF. This rearrangement joins TRBV7-9 to TRBJ2-5, with a weak D call TRBD1 (6 bases). The germline CDR1 and CDR2 sequences are SEHNR and FQNEAQ (reference sequence). The CDR3 is made up of 14 amino acids. V was trimmed by 5 bases and J by 5 bases, leaving 15 bases between them.

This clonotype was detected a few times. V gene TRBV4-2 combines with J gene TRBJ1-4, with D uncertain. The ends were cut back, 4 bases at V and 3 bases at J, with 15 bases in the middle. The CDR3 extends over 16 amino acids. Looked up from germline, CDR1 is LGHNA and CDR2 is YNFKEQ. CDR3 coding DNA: TGTGCCAGCAGCCCCATAGGAGGGAGGCCTAATGAAAAACTGTTTTTT. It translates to CASSPIGGRPNEKLFF.

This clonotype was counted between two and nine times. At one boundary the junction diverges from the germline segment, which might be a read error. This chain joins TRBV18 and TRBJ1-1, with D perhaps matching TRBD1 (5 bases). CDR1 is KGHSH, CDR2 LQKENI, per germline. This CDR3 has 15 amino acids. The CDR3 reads CASSPSTEAYTEAFF. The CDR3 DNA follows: TGCGCCAGCTCACCGTCGACAGAAGCTTACACTGAAGCTTTCTTT.

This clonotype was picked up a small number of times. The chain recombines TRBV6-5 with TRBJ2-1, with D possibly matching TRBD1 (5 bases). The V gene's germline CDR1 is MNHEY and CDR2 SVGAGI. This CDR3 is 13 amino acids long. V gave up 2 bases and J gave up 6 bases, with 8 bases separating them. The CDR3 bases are TGTGCCAGCAGTTACCTTAGGGGCAATGAGCAGTTCTTC. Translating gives CASSYLRGNEQFF.